The 18 T cell receptor beta chains below were found in one sample sequenced in a study of cytomegalovirus exposure and HLA in healthy donors. The PCR made use of 60 Vbeta and 13 Jbeta primers. Here immunoSEQ multiplex PCR was the method, and the copy in TCRdb shows in-frame clones only, minus some. The sample has 200,000 or so clones; around 85% are singletons. The sample was PBMCs. The receptors were gathered from a man in his forties or fifties in good health and CMV-seronegative.

V is TRBV11-2 and J is TRBJ1-1; tentative D call: TRBD1 (5 bases). CDR1 is SGHAT and CDR2 is FQNNGV in the germline V gene. The V and J ends lost 5 bases and 3 bases respectively, with 16 bases between them. This CDR3 contains 15 residues. CDR3 amino acids: CASSPGSGYDTEAFF. CDR3 sequence (DNA): TGTGCCAGCAGCCCGGGTTCAGGGTACGACACTGAAGCTTTCTTT.

The genes are TRBV27 and TRBJ2-7; 11 nucleotides match TRBD1. This CDR3 comprises 15 residues. Looked up from germline, CDR1 is MNHEY and CDR2 is SMNVEV (reference sequence). J was trimmed by 4 bases and V by 4 bases; bases with no gene match: 6. The CDR3, as DNA: TGTGCCAGCAGTTCCTCCGGGACAGGGGGGTACGAGCAGTACTTC. Residues: CASSSSGTGGYEQYF.

The genes are TRBV27 and TRBJ1-2, with TRBD1 as a possible D gene (5 bases). The CDR3 is made up of 17 amino acids. Trimming stripped 4 bases from V and 2 bases from J, with 20 bases between. Germline CDR1 is MNHEY and CDR2 is SMNVEV (reference sequence). CDR3 sequence reads: CASSSPQGSAGNYGYTF. CDR3 bases: TGTGCCAGCAGTTCCCCCCAGGGTAGTGCAGGGAACTATGGCTACACCTTC.

This chain joins TRBV6-1 and TRBJ1-1; 7 positions match TRBD1. Trimming took 6 bases from V and 4 from J; bases not matched to a gene: 8. Looked up from germline, CDR1 is MNHNS and CDR2 is SASEGT. The CDR3 has 14 residues. Here the CDR3 DNA reads TGTGCCAGCAGGAGAGACAGGGCCCCCACTGAAGCTTTCTTT. Amino acids: CASRRDRAPTEAFF.

J is TRBJ1-2 and V is TRBV7-2; D uncertain. Trimming removed 5 bases from V and 5 bases from J, with 9 bases in between. In germline, CDR1 is SGHTA, CDR2 FQGNSA. The CDR3 covers 12 residues. DNA for the CDR3: TGTGCCAGCAGCCCAGACAATTATGGCTACACCTTC. Its translation: CASSPDNYGYTF.

The chain has TRBV18 and TRBJ2-7; D call uncertain. Germline V lookup: CDR1 KGHSH, CDR2 LQKENI. V was trimmed by 1 base and J by 6 bases, leaving 4 bases between them. The CDR3 is made up of 11 amino acids. In DNA form, the CDR3 reads TGTGCCAGCTCACCACTACTCGAGCAGTACTTC. It yields the protein CASSPLLEQYF.

V usage is TRBV5-3 and J usage is TRBJ1-3, with D hard to call. TRBV5-3 is an open reading frame whose function is uncertain. This CDR3 is built from 18 residues. V was pared by 1 base and J by 0 bases, with 17 bases between. CDR3 sequence reads: CARSLTAGLKYSGNTIYF. CDR3 bases: TGTGCCAGAAGCTTGACGGCGGGGTTAAAATACTCTGGAAACACCATATATTTT.

On this clone: The identical CDR3 is also encoded by other nucleotide sequences in the sample. The chain couples TRBV9 to TRBJ2-3, with 10 nucleotides matching TRBD2. Germline loops: CDR1 SGDLS, CDR2 YYNGEE. The CDR3 totals 16 residues. The J segment lost 2 bases and the V segment lost 4 bases, leaving 7 bases of the junction unmatched. The CDR3: CASSPRTSGNTDTQYF. CDR3 bases: TGTGCCAGCAGCCCTCGGACTAGCGGTAACACAGATACGCAGTATTTT.

The rearrangement links TRBV9 to TRBJ1-3, with D unresolved. Germline-derived CDR1 and CDR2 are SGDLS and YYNGEE. This CDR3 comprises 15 residues. V shed 0 bases and J shed 0 bases, with 7 bases lying between them. The DNA for the CDR3 is TGTGCCAGCAGCGTAGAACTGTACTCTGGAAACACCATATATTTT. Translated: CASSVELYSGNTIYF. Full variable domain (missing parts from reference TRBV9 and TRBJ1-3): DSGVTQTPKHLITATGQRVTLRCSPRSGDLSVYWYQQSLDQGLQFLIQYYNGEERAKGNILERFSAQQFPDLHSELNLSSLELGDSALYFCASSVELYSGNTIYFGEGSWLTVV.

This sequence joins TRBV19 and TRBJ1-3, with TRBD1 matching over 7 bases. CDR1 is LNHDA, CDR2 SQIVND, per germline (reference sequence). This CDR3 is built from 15 residues. Trimming cost V 6 bases and J 0 bases; bases outside gene matches: 5. The CDR3 loop reads CASRGQLFSGNTIYF. CDR3 nucleotide sequence: TGTGCCAGTAGGGGACAGCTGTTCTCTGGAAACACCATATATTTT.

The chain's CDR3 is CASSGAQGWDQPQHF. CDR3 sequence (DNA): TGTGCCAGCAGTGGGGCACAGGGGTGGGATCAGCCCCAGCATTTT. J is TRBJ1-5 and V is TRBV2; TRBD1 matches 7 bases. Germline V gene data show CDR1 as SNHLY and CDR2 as FYNNEI. There are 15 residues in the CDR3. J was trimmed by 5 bases and V by 4 bases; bases with no gene match: 8.

This clone was seen once. The chain carries TRBV10-3 and TRBJ1-6, with D perhaps TRBD1 (6 bases). Germline CDR1 ENHRY, CDR2 SYGVKD. V lost 3 bases and J 8 bases, leaving 11 bases between the germline ends. This CDR3 has 14 residues. CDR3: CAISDIGGDSPLHF. CDR3 in DNA: TGTGCCATCAGTGATATAGGGGGTGATTCACCCCTCCACTTT.

This chain links TRBV11-3 with TRBJ2-1; 8 bases are a match to TRBD1. V lost 4 bases, J lost 8 bases, and 7 bases stayed unmatched. The CDR3 is 14 residues long. The germline V gene encodes CDR1 SGHNT and CDR2 YENEEA. As DNA, the CDR3 is TGTGCCAGCAGCTCGGACAGGGCAAGACATGAGCAGTTCTTC. As protein: CASSSDRARHEQFF.

A remark on this clone: Within the sample, other DNA sequences also encode this same CDR3. The gene calls are TRBV6-6 and TRBJ1-1; perhaps TRBD1 as D (5 bases). Trimming left V 8 bases short and J 0 bases short, with 16 bases between. Germline CDR1 MNHNY, CDR2 SVGAGI (reference sequence). The CDR3 loop spans 15 amino acids. The CDR3: CASRNGGYMNTEAFF. In nucleotides, the CDR3 is TGTGCCAGCCGTAACGGGGGGTACATGAACACTGAAGCTTTCTTT.

V and J are TRBV27 and TRBJ2-3; 9 bases align to TRBD1. The J segment lost 2 bases and the V segment lost 8 bases, leaving 2 bases of the junction unmatched. Germline V gene lookup returns CDR1 MNHEY and CDR2 SMNVEV (reference sequence). The CDR3 loop spans 13 amino acids. CDR3 sequence reads: CASRDRATDTQYF. CDR3 sequence (DNA): TGTGCCAGCCGGGACAGGGCCACAGATACGCAGTATTTT.

The V gene is TRBV4-1, the J gene TRBJ2-2, with D possibly TRBD2 on 6 matching bases. Trimming removed 4 bases at V and 4 bases at J, with 10 bases between. Germline CDR1 MGHRA, CDR2 YSYEKL. This CDR3 comprises 14 residues. CDR3 region: CASSLGLSTGELFF. The CDR3 DNA follows: TGCGCCAGCAGCCTGGGACTTAGCACCGGGGAGCTGTTTTTT.

On this clone itself: Other nucleotide sequences in the sample specify the same CDR3. This chain uses TRBV28 with TRBJ1-2; TRBD1 matches at 12 bases. There are 16 residues in the CDR3. Germline CDR1 is MDHEN and CDR2 is SYDVKM. The ends lost 2 bases at V and 2 bases at J; junction bases unmatched: 3. The CDR3 region has the DNA TGTGCCAGCAGTTTACCGGGGACAGGGGGCAACTATGGCTACACCTTC. Translating gives CASSLPGTGGNYGYTF.

The chain carries TRBV7-2 and TRBJ1-2; possible D gene TRBD1, 5 bases. CDR1 is SGHTA, CDR2 FQGNSA, per germline. The CDR3 runs to 12 residues. V was cut by 5 bases and J by 5 bases, with 9 bases left in between. CDR3 sequence: CASSPTAYGYTF. The CDR3, as DNA: TGTGCCAGCAGCCCGACAGCTTATGGCTACACCTTC.